These 20 T cell receptor beta chains were all obtained from the same sample, sequenced in a study of blood T cell repertoires in COVID-19. Here immunoSEQ multiplex PCR was the method, and the copy in TCRdb shows in-frame clones only, minus some. The sample lists over 120,000 clones; 87% were seen once. The sequencing input was PBMCs or T cells enriched from blood (not recorded which). Every receptor here comes from a man aged 55 to 70 who had recovered from COVID-19.

The chain links TRBV28 to TRBJ1-2; tentative D call: TRBD1 (5 bases). The length of the CDR3 is 15 residues. The germline V gene encodes CDR1 MDHEN and CDR2 SYDVKM. V lost 6 bases and J 7 bases, leaving 21 bases between the germline ends. The CDR3 coding sequence is TGTGCCAGCAGCTCGCCTACTGGGAGGGGAGGTGGCTACACCTTC. It yields the protein CASSSPTGRGGGYTF.

The rearrangement joins TRBV4-1 to TRBJ1-5, with 8 bases fitting TRBD1. With 7 bases clipped from V and 5 bases from J, the junction kept 10 bases outside the gene matches. There are 15 residues in the CDR3. Per germline, CDR1 MGHRA and CDR2 YSYEKL. The CDR3 DNA reads TGCGCCAGCACCCGGGTGGCAGGGGGCGATCAGCCCCAGCATTTT. Its protein product is CASTRVAGGDQPQHF.

The V and J genes are TRBV19 and TRBJ1-5; possible D gene TRBD1, 5 bases. Germline V lookup: CDR1 LNHDA, CDR2 SQIVND (reference sequence). The CDR3 runs to 13 residues. Trimming stripped 8 bases from V and 4 bases from J, with 12 bases between. The CDR3 coding sequence is TGTGCCAGTTGTCCGACAGTAAATCAGCCCCAGCATTTT. This gives the protein CASCPTVNQPQHF.

In nucleotides, the CDR3 is TGTGCCAGCAGCGTAAGGATGGAGGTCAATGAGCAGTTCTTC. Translating it yields CASSVRMEVNEQFF. This chain links TRBV9 with TRBJ2-1; a weak D match, TRBD2 (5 bases). The germline V gene has CDR1 SGDLS and CDR2 YYNGEE. V lost 1 base to trimming and J lost 6 bases, with 11 bases between them. The CDR3 is made up of 14 amino acids.

This clone was seen a handful of times. The chain is built from TRBV2 and TRBJ1-2; D gene uncertain. Deletions cut 3 bases from V and 7 bases from J, with 18 bases between. Germline loops: CDR1 SNHLY, CDR2 FYNNEI. The CDR3 consists of 15 residues. The CDR3 DNA reads as TGTGCCAGCAGTGAGAATGTACGGGGTTCGATTGGCTACACCTTC. It is translated as CASSENVRGSIGYTF. Complete variable domain (other parts from reference TRBV2 and TRBJ1-2): EPEVTQTPSHQVTQMGQEVILRCVPISNHLYFYWYRQILGQKVEFLVSFYNNEISEKSEIFDDQFSVERPDGSNFTLKIRSTKLEDSAMYFCASSENVRGSIGYTFGSGTRLTVV.

The chain links TRBV6-4 to TRBJ2-3; 13 bases align to TRBD2. This CDR3 is built from 16 residues. V was clipped by 6 bases and J by 2 bases; unmatched bases: 5. From germline, CDR1 is MRHNA and CDR2 SNTAGT. The CDR3 nucleotides read TGTGCCAGCAGCAAAGGGACTAGCGGGAACACAGATACGCAGTATTTT. Its protein is CASSKGTSGNTDTQYF.

V usage is TRBV18 and J usage is TRBJ2-7; 10 bases are a match to TRBD2. V was pared by 5 bases and J by 0 bases, with 4 bases of the junction left unmatched. The length of the CDR3 is 15 residues. Per germline, CDR1 KGHSH and CDR2 LQKENI. CDR3 sequence reads: CASSEGLASSYEQYF. CDR3 DNA: TGTGCCAGCTCAGAGGGACTAGCGAGCTCCTACGAGCAGTACTTC.

The J gene is TRBJ1-6, the V gene TRBV2, with D unclear. There are 14 residues in the CDR3. Trimming left V 9 bases short and J 5 bases short, with 14 bases between. Germline lookup yields CDR1 SNHLY and CDR2 FYNNEI. Written as DNA, the CDR3 is TGTGCCAGTCGGGAGTTCCATGATAATTCACCCCTCCACTTT. Translation gives CASREFHDNSPLHF.

This rearrangement joins TRBV11-2 to TRBJ1-5, with D uncertain. The CDR3 has 13 residues. V lost 1 base and J lost 5, with 6 bases in between. The germline gives CDR1 SGHAT, CDR2 FQNNGV. CDR3: CASSLVSDQPQHF. The CDR3 region has the DNA TGTGCCAGCAGCTTAGTATCCGATCAGCCCCAGCATTTT.

The rearrangement joins TRBV19 to TRBJ2-5; 7 nucleotides agree with TRBD1. The junction had 16 bases not matched to a gene; V was cut back by 11 bases and J by 4 bases. Germline V gene sequence: CDR1 LNHDA, CDR2 SQIVND (reference sequence). The CDR3 covers 15 residues. The CDR3 sequence: CASAFSLQGVETQYF. CDR3 DNA: TGTGCCTCGGCTTTCTCGCTGCAGGGGGTAGAGACCCAGTACTTC.

This chain connects TRBV2 to TRBJ1-2, with 8 bases matching TRBD1. The CDR3 is 13 amino acids. Looked up from germline, CDR1 is SNHLY and CDR2 is FYNNEI. J gave up 7 bases and V 7 bases, and 8 bases lay outside the gene matches. The CDR3 protein is CASNPDREAGYTF. CDR3 in DNA: TGTGCCAGCAACCCGGACAGGGAAGCTGGCTACACCTTC.

The V and J genes are TRBV9 and TRBJ1-5, with TRBD1 matching 9 bases. Trimming at V came to 4 bases and at J to 7 bases, leaving 6 bases not matched to a gene. This CDR3 comprises 14 residues. CDR1 is SGDLS, CDR2 YYNGEE, per germline. This CDR3 is CASSRQGEYQPQHF. In nucleotides, the CDR3 is TGTGCCAGCAGCAGACAGGGGGAATACCAGCCCCAGCATTTT.

The chain joins TRBV2 to TRBJ1-1, with 7 bases lining up with TRBD1. The CDR3 runs to 13 residues. V gave up 8 bases and J gave up 2 bases; unmatched junction bases: 5. Germline V lookup: CDR1 SNHLY, CDR2 FYNNEI. DNA for the CDR3: TGTGCCAGCGCCAACAGGGGTAACACTGAAGCTTTCTTT. It encodes CASANRGNTEAFF. Drawing the rest from reference TRBV2 and TRBJ1-1, the complete variable domain is EPEVTQTPSHQVTQMGQEVILRCVPISNHLYFYWYRQILGQKVEFLVSFYNNEISEKSEIFDDQFSVERPDGSNFTLKIRSTKLEDSAMYFCASANRGNTEAFFGQGTRLTVV.

This chain links TRBV19 with TRBJ2-1; 8 bases align to TRBD2. The V segment lost 7 bases and the J segment 8 bases; nucleotides outside the gene matches: 13. Germline CDR1 is LNHDA and CDR2 is SQIVND (reference sequence). The CDR3 is 15 amino acids. CDR3 bases: TGTGCCAGTACCCCGGGGAGCGGGGGTTACGATGAGCAGTTCTTC. Protein: CASTPGSGGYDEQFF.

This rearrangement joins TRBV5-1 to TRBJ1-1, with D tentatively TRBD1 (5 bases). V shed 4 bases and J shed 4 bases, with 17 bases lying between them. Germline loops: CDR1 SGHRS, CDR2 YFSETQ. This CDR3 is 15 amino acids long. This chain's CDR3 is CASSPLGRGSTEAFF. The CDR3 DNA sequence: TGCGCCAGCAGCCCGCTCGGGCGGGGCTCCACTGAAGCTTTCTTT.

This rearrangement joins TRBV7-9 to TRBJ1-2; no definite D call. The CDR3 totals 13 residues. Between the trimmed V and J ends, which lost 2 bases and 4 bases, there was a span of 8 bases. Germline V gives CDR1 SEHNR, CDR2 FQNEAQ (reference sequence). The CDR3 sequence: CASSLISSYGYTF. The DNA for the CDR3 is TGTGCCAGCAGCTTAATCAGTTCCTATGGCTACACCTTC.

This chain uses TRBV7-9 with TRBJ2-1; tentative D call: TRBD2 (6 bases). The CDR3 has 16 residues. Deletions cut 5 bases from V and 4 bases from J, with 18 bases between. Germline lookup yields CDR1 SEHNR and CDR2 FQNEAQ (reference sequence). CDR3 nucleotides: TGTGCCAGCAGCCCGACGGAGCGGAGGGGTTACAATGAGCAGTTCTTC. Its protein is CASSPTERRGYNEQFF.

This chain joins TRBV28 and TRBJ2-5, with 9 bases lining up with TRBD1. Germline trimming cut 3 bases from V and 0 bases from J; bases unmatched to any gene: 8. The CDR3 runs to 17 residues. Per germline, CDR1 MDHEN and CDR2 SYDVKM. The CDR3 DNA reads TGTGCCAGCAGTTTCATGGTGACAGGGGGATACCAAGAGACCCAGTACTTC. Translated, it gives CASSFMVTGGYQETQYF.

The chain has TRBV30 and TRBJ1-5; 8 positions agree with TRBD1. The CDR3 is 16 residues long. The ends lost 0 bases at V and 3 bases at J; junction bases unmatched: 7. The germline CDR1 and CDR2 sequences are GTSNPN and SVGIG (reference sequence). CDR3: CAWSVTGGRHNQPQHF. The CDR3 nucleotides read TGTGCCTGGAGTGTAACAGGGGGGCGGCACAATCAGCCCCAGCATTTT. The variable domain in full, completed from reference TRBV30 and TRBJ1-5, reads SQTIHQWPATLVQPVGSPLSLECTVEGTSNPNLYWYRQAAGRGLQLLFYSVGIGQISSEVPQNLSASRPQDRQFILSSKKLLLSDSGFYLCAWSVTGGRHNQPQHFGDGTRLSIL.

The rearrangement links TRBV30 to TRBJ2-5; 11 nucleotides line up with TRBD1. Germline V gene lookup returns CDR1 GTSNPN and CDR2 SVGIG (reference sequence). This CDR3 spans 13 amino acids. For the CDR3, the DNA is TGTGCTCGCGGGACAGGGGGAGGAGAGACCCAGTACTTC. Translated: CARGTGGGETQYF.